This note documents a single T cell receptor beta chain sequence. Its antigen remains unidentified. The data originate from a study of shared clonotypes between healthy human individuals. Study-wide results and limits: The study found roughly 5% of naive CD4 clonotypes shared across a few donors.

Repertoires were generated with immunoSEQ multiplex PCR, while TCRdb's copy carries only in-frame clones and drops some. The data show over 2 million clones, roughly 92% seen once. In germline, CDR1 is MNHNS, CDR2 SASEGT. Trimming removed 7 bases from V and 6 bases from J; junction bases left unmatched: 10. This CDR3 region has 14 residues. Sequencing input: naive CD4+ T cells from PBMCs. Noted subset: CD45RA+ positively selected. This TCR derives from a man aged 18 to 29 in good health. Some clones in this sample may be carry-over from other donors' samples. This chain joins TRBV6-1 and TRBJ2-3, with 7 bases that match TRBD2. The CDR3 DNA is TGTGCCAGCAAGGCTAGCGGAACAAAGGATACGCAGTATTTT. Its translation: CASKASGTKDTQYF.